What follows is one T cell receptor beta chain and its context. The study collected 1 to 8 samples per patient, pretreatment and on-treatment. From germline, CDR1 is MRHNA and CDR2 SNTAGT. Trimming left V 0 bases short and J 0 bases short, with 18 bases between. The CDR3 is 19 amino acids. This record comes from a study of PD-L1 blockade in urothelial cancer. The method was immunoSEQ multiplex PCR; TCRdb's version includes in-frame clones alone and lacks a portion of them. The data show about 74,000 clones, under 90% seen once. The material sequenced was PBMCs, taken around atezolizumab (anti-PD-L1) treatment. The sequence came from a man between 65 and 80 years old with urothelial cancer. The chain uses TRBV6-4 and TRBJ2-4; a possible D gene is TRBD1 (5 bases). The chain's CDR3 is CASSDSQMDTELAKNIQYF. CDR3 DNA sequence: TGTGCCAGCAGTGACTCTCAAATGGACACGGAGTTAGCCAAAAACATTCAGTACTTC.